The 23 T cell receptor beta chains below all came from one sample that was sequenced in a study of T-cell reconstitution after alpha-beta-depleted transplantation in children. Unique molecular identifiers were incorporated during preparation of the TCRbeta library. Each CDR3 protein is one row after TCRdb ran MiXCR on the PCR reads. The top ten hold roughly 5% of the sample, which has 900,000 or so distinct CDR3 sequences, approximately 15% seen once. The starting material was PBMCs, mostly from graft donor cells, obtained 360 days after TCRalphabeta/CD19-depleted stem cell transplant. Source of these receptors: a male patient younger than 18 who had a stem cell transplant for acute lymphoblastic leukemia, so the T cells may come from the graft donor.

This clonotype was observed a few times. This chain links TRBV29-1 with TRBJ2-1; D unresolved. V was shortened by 2 bases and J by 5 bases, with 7 bases between the two germline ends. The CDR3 consists of 12 residues. The germline CDR1 and CDR2 sequences are SQVTM and ANQGSEA. The CDR3, as DNA: TGCAGCGTTGAATGGCGGCACAATGAGCAGTTCTTC. It is translated as CSVEWRHNEQFF.

The V call is TRBV12-5, the J call TRBJ2-1, with D possibly matching TRBD1 (5 bases). Germline values: CDR1 LGHNT, CDR2 FRNRAP. The CDR3 is 16 residues long. Trimming cost V 5 bases and J 6 bases, with 20 bases left between them. The CDR3 DNA sequence: TGTGCTAGTGGTCTCCTTGACTGGGGCTCGACCAATGAGCAGTTCTTC. Protein sequence: CASGLLDWGSTNEQFF.

In its sample, this clonotype was seen many times. The CDR3 region is CSAVGPINEQFF. CDR3 nucleotides: TGCAGCGCCGTAGGCCCTATAAATGAGCAGTTCTTC. V and J are TRBV29-1 and TRBJ2-1; D is ambiguous. V shed 7 bases and J shed 7 bases, with 14 bases lying between them. CDR1 SQVTM and CDR2 ANQGSEA come from the germline V gene. There are 12 residues in the CDR3.

This rearrangement joins TRBV20-1 to TRBJ1-5, with D hard to call. Per the germline V gene, CDR1 is DFQATT and CDR2 is SNEGSKA (reference sequence). Trimming pared 0 bases from V and 4 bases from J, leaving 13 bases between. The CDR3 loop spans 15 amino acids. The DNA for the CDR3 is TGCAGTGCTAGAGATTGGCGCCTCGGAAATCAGCCCCAGCATTTT. It codes for CSARDWRLGNQPQHF.

The V and J genes are TRBV15 and TRBJ2-7; unclear D gene. CDR1 and CDR2 (germline): LNHNV, YYDKDF (reference sequence). Trimming pared 3 bases from V and 5 bases from J, leaving 8 bases between. This CDR3 is 12 amino acids long. CDR3 bases: TGTGCCACCAGCAGGGCTCGGGACGAGCAGTACTTC. Translating gives CATSRARDEQYF. The variable domain in full, with the rest retrieved from reference TRBV15 and TRBJ2-7, is DAMVIQNPRYQVTQFGKPVTLSCSQTLNHNVMYWYQQKSSQAPKLLFHYYDKDFNNEADTPDNFQSRRPNTSFCFLDIRSPGLGDTAMYLCATSRARDEQYFGPGTRLTVT.

J is TRBJ2-1 and V is TRBV4-1; 7 nucleotides align to TRBD2. Germline trimming cut 4 bases from V and 1 base from J; bases unmatched to any gene: 7. Germline CDR1 and CDR2: MGHRA and YSYEKL. The CDR3 runs to 16 residues. The CDR3 DNA is TGCGCCAGCAGCCCCCCAGGACTAGAGTCCTACAATGAGCAGTTCTTC. Its protein product is CASSPPGLESYNEQFF.

The chain recombines TRBV15 with TRBJ1-5, with TRBD1 as a possible D gene (5 bases). This CDR3 has 20 amino acids. V dropped 2 bases and J dropped 2 bases, with 25 bases sitting between them. CDR1 LNHNV and CDR2 YYDKDF come from the germline V gene (reference sequence). CDR3 region: CATSRLNLREGIYGNQPQHF. The CDR3 nucleotides read TGTGCCACCAGCAGACTCAACCTCAGGGAAGGGATATATGGCAATCAGCCCCAGCATTTT.

This chain joins TRBV7-8 and TRBJ2-5; 7 positions match TRBD1. This CDR3 region has 16 residues. Germline assignment: CDR1 SGHVS and CDR2 FQNEAQ. V lost 6 bases and J lost 5; bases outside the gene matches: 15. This CDR3 reads CASRLGTDGIGETQYF. The CDR3 DNA sequence: TGTGCCAGCAGACTCGGGACAGATGGAATTGGGGAGACCCAGTACTTC.

The J gene is TRBJ2-7, the V gene TRBV25-1; D possibly matches TRBD1 or TRBD2 (5 bases each). Germline V gives CDR1 MGHDK, CDR2 SYGVNS. V lost 7 bases and J 2 bases, leaving 9 bases between the germline ends. CDR3 length: 12 amino acids. This chain's CDR3 is CASKRGTYEQYF. The CDR3 region has the DNA TGTGCCAGCAAGAGGGGAACCTACGAGCAGTACTTC.

The rearrangement uses TRBV11-2 and TRBJ2-3; D call uncertain. V was clipped by 1 base and J by 3 bases, with 14 bases between them. Germline-derived CDR1 and CDR2 are SGHAT and FQNNGV. The CDR3 sequence is 16 residues long. The CDR3 nucleotides read TGTGCCAGCAGCTTAGTGTGGGCGCGGCGGACAGATACGCAGTATTTT. Translated: CASSLVWARRTDTQYF.

This clonotype turned up a few times. The genes are TRBV20-1 and TRBJ2-3, with a weak D call TRBD2 (5 bases). V lost 3 bases, J lost 3 bases, and 10 bases lay in between. Per the germline V gene, CDR1 is DFQATT and CDR2 is SNEGSKA (reference sequence). The length of the CDR3 is 13 residues. The CDR3 reads CSASAPGTDTQYF. In nucleotides, the CDR3 is TGCAGTGCTAGCGCCCCGGGGACAGATACGCAGTATTTT.

This clonotype was detected ten times or more. The chain links TRBV7-3 to TRBJ2-3; D remains ambiguous. CDR1 is SGHTA, CDR2 FQGTGA, per germline. The CDR3 loop spans 14 amino acids. Trimming removed 4 bases from V and 2 bases from J, with 10 bases in between. The CDR3 spells CASSSSRFTDTQYF. As DNA, the CDR3 is TGTGCCAGCAGCTCCAGTCGGTTCACAGATACGCAGTATTTT.

This clonotype has just a few counts. This sequence joins TRBV15 and TRBJ2-3; D may match TRBD1 or TRBD2 (6 bases each). The germline V gene has CDR1 LNHNV and CDR2 YYDKDF (reference sequence). Trimming took off 5 bases at V and 0 bases at J, with 12 bases between the two ends. This CDR3 has 15 amino acids. CDR3 DNA: TGTGCCACCAGCCGACGGGGGCCCAGCACAGATACGCAGTATTTT. As protein: CATSRRGPSTDTQYF.

The table lists this clonotype with a few counts. This rearrangement joins TRBV5-1 to TRBJ2-3, with 13 bases identical to TRBD2. V was pared by 2 bases and J by 2 bases, with 14 bases of the junction left unmatched. CDR3 size: 20 residues. Germline V gives CDR1 SGHRS, CDR2 YFSETQ. Here the CDR3 DNA reads TGCGCCAGCAGCTTAACCATAACTAGCGGGAGGGCCAGTATCACAGATACGCAGTATTTT. Translated: CASSLTITSGRASITDTQYF.

This clonotype was found once. The rearrangement joins TRBV11-1 to TRBJ1-1; TRBD1 is a possible D gene (5 bases). V lost 3 bases and J 3 bases, leaving 17 bases between the germline ends. CDR1 and CDR2 from the germline V gene are SGHAT and FQDESV (reference sequence). The length of the CDR3 is 16 residues. As DNA, the CDR3 is TGTGCCAGCAGCTTGGGGACGGCTCCGGGGGACACTGAAGCTTTCTTT. It codes for CASSLGTAPGDTEAFF.

The chain joins TRBV5-1 to TRBJ2-2; D is uncertain. V shed 4 bases and J shed 0 bases, with 10 bases lying between them. The CDR3 consists of 15 residues. CDR1 is SGHRS and CDR2 is YFSETQ in the germline V gene. CDR3: CASSDRPTNTGELFF. The CDR3 DNA is TGCGCCAGCAGCGACCGCCCTACGAACACCGGGGAGCTGTTTTTT. Looking up the rest from reference TRBV5-1 and TRBJ2-2 gives the full variable domain: KAGVTQTPRYLIKTRGQQVTLSCSPISGHRSVSWYQQTPGQGLQFLFEYFSETQRNKGNFPGRFSGRQFSNSRSEMNVSTLELGDSALYLCASSDRPTNTGELFFGEGSRLTVL.

This clonotype showed up just a few times. The V gene is TRBV30, the J gene TRBJ2-1; a weak D match, TRBD2 (6 bases). CDR1 is GTSNPN, CDR2 SVGIG, per germline (reference sequence). Trimming removed 4 bases at V and 10 bases at J, with 17 bases between. This CDR3 has 13 amino acids. This chain's CDR3 is CAWTSGGPREQFF. CDR3 nucleotides: TGTGCCTGGACAAGTGGAGGGCCGAGAGAGCAGTTCTTC. Together with reference TRBV30 and TRBJ2-1, the CDR3 gives the full variable domain: SQTIHQWPATLVQPVGSPLSLECTVEGTSNPNLYWYRQAAGRGLQLLFYSVGIGQISSEVPQNLSASRPQDRQFILSSKKLLLSDSGFYLCAWTSGGPREQFFGPGTRLTVL.

This clonotype came up many times. V and J are TRBV2 and TRBJ2-3; weak D call: TRBD1 (5 bases). Trimming left V 6 bases short and J 2 bases short, with 6 bases between. This CDR3 region has 12 residues. The germline V gene encodes CDR1 SNHLY and CDR2 FYNNEI. In nucleotides, the CDR3 is TGTGCCAGCAGGGGGCTCACAGATACGCAGTATTTT. It encodes CASRGLTDTQYF.

The chain carries TRBV4-1 and TRBJ2-5; 11 nucleotides line up with TRBD2. After removal of 6 bases from V and 4 bases from J, the junction contained 10 bases not matched to a gene. This CDR3 contains 16 residues. The germline V gene has CDR1 MGHRA and CDR2 YSYEKL. The CDR3 region is CASSLAGGSVGETQYF. The CDR3 DNA reads as TGCGCCAGCAGTCTAGCGGGAGGATCGGTAGGAGAGACCCAGTACTTC.

The chain joins TRBV19 to TRBJ2-7, with TRBD1 as a possible D gene (5 bases). Germline V gene data show CDR1 as LNHDA and CDR2 as SQIVND (reference sequence). The V end was cut by 7 bases, the J end by 7 bases, with 38 bases between. This CDR3 spans 20 amino acids. Here the CDR3 DNA reads TGTGCCAGTACCGTCTGGTGGCAGGGTCGCTTCCAGCCCTTTTCTAGGGAGCAGTACTTC. It is translated as CASTVWWQGRFQPFSREQYF.

There are many counts of this clonotype. The rearrangement uses TRBV27 and TRBJ2-7; D possibly corresponds to TRBD1 (6 bases). The CDR3 contains 13 residues. V lost 5 bases, J lost 5 bases, and 13 bases lay in between. The germline V gene has CDR1 MNHEY and CDR2 SMNVEV (reference sequence). The CDR3 DNA is TGTGCCAGCAGTACAACGGACAGACACGAGCAGTACTTC. It encodes CASSTTDRHEQYF.

The rearrangement joins TRBV19 to TRBJ2-2, with 11 bases aligning to TRBD2. Germline CDR1 reads LNHDA; CDR2 reads SQIVND (reference sequence). The CDR3 sequence is 18 residues long. The ends lost 3 bases at V and 8 bases at J; junction bases unmatched: 14. CDR3 nucleotides: TGTGCCAGTAGTATCAGAACTAGCGGGAGAAGTCGACCTGGGGAGCTGTTTTTT. This gives the protein CASSIRTSGRSRPGELFF.

The chain employs TRBV6-5 and TRBJ1-5; maybe TRBD1 (6 bases). Germline V lookup: CDR1 MNHEY, CDR2 SVGAGI. CDR3 length: 14 residues. V lost 2 bases and J 4 bases, leaving 9 bases between the germline ends. The CDR3 coding sequence is TGTGCCAGCAGTTACGCAGGACAGAATCAGCCCCAGCATTTT. Encoded protein: CASSYAGQNQPQHF.